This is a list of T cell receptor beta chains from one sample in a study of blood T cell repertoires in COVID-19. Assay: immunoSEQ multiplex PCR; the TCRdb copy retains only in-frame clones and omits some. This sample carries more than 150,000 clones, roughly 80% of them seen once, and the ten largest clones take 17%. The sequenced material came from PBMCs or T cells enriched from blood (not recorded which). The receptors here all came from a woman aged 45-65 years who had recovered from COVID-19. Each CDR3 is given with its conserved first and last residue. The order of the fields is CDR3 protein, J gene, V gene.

CSVGRGGFDTEAFF | TRBJ1-1 | TRBV29-1
CASSLAGSYEQYF | TRBJ2-7 | TRBV5-1
CASSRAMGASGNTGELFF | TRBJ2-2 | TRBV4-2
CASSAPGSLFPKGDGYTF | TRBJ1-2 | TRBV9
CASSVAGQTEAFF | TRBJ1-1 | TRBV25-1
CAMSPTGKAYEQYF | TRBJ2-7 | TRBV10-3
CASSHPRGLRYGYTF | TRBJ1-2 | TRBV3-1/TRBV3-2
CASSQIVNNSPLHF | TRBJ1-6 | TRBV7-2
CASSPRTSGATAWNEQFF | TRBJ2-1 | TRBV7-9
CASSSRTGDGYTF | TRBJ1-2 | TRBV7-8
CASQRAQPSSYEQYF | TRBJ2-7 | TRBV2
CASSLTGVFETQYF | TRBJ2-5 | TRBV9
CAGQGGVNSPLHF | TRBJ1-6 | TRBV30
CASSLGGTGGNQPQHF | TRBJ1-5 | TRBV7-9
CASSPRAETNTEAFF | TRBJ1-1 | TRBV18
CASSLPPVAGGSYEQYF | TRBJ2-7 | TRBV7-8
CASRKAGVYEQYF | TRBJ2-7 | TRBV11-2
CASSVQGLSGNTIYF | TRBJ1-3 | TRBV2
CASSNQGTGELFF | TRBJ2-2 | TRBV19
CASSLSVGYTF | TRBJ1-2 | TRBV28
CATSVQGRGTQYF | TRBJ2-5 | TRBV24-1
CASSPRGGRNTEAFF | TRBJ1-1 | TRBV7-3
CATAIAQGVSETQYF | TRBJ2-5 | TRBV24-1
CASLYSRDFRRDTEAFF | TRBJ1-1 | TRBV7-8
CASSQGSVQREQYF | TRBJ2-7 | TRBV3-1/TRBV3-2
CASSLSSPDRVGGYTF | TRBJ1-2 | TRBV28
CASSEVLEPDEQFF | TRBJ2-1 | TRBV2
CASIGARTDTQYF | TRBJ2-3 | TRBV19
CASSQDWGPPLHF | TRBJ1-6 | TRBV4-1
CASSSEGNTEAFF | TRBJ1-1 | TRBV12-3/TRBV12-4
CASSSRLAGGLEQYF | TRBJ2-7 | TRBV27
CAWSKMGLDGYTF | TRBJ1-2 | TRBV30
CASSSTRTGDNSPLHF | TRBJ1-6 | TRBV27
CASSLDPGLEQYF | TRBJ2-7 | TRBV5-4
CASSLKQAREKLFF | TRBJ1-4 | TRBV5-5
CASSMWAGKETQYF | TRBJ2-5 | TRBV19
CASNRLGQGRTGELFF | TRBJ2-2 | TRBV19
CASSLALTASAYEQYF | TRBJ2-7 | TRBV7-9
CASSQTREGEQYF | TRBJ2-7 | TRBV27
CASSSGQLQETQYF | TRBJ2-5 | TRBV5-8
CASSFSSGSSYEQYF | TRBJ2-7 | TRBV7-2
CASSRTHGSNQPQHF | TRBJ1-5 | TRBV7-2
CASSLYSGASYNEQFF | TRBJ2-1 | TRBV28
CAWSRRGYEQFF | TRBJ2-1 | TRBV30
CASSLAGRNTEAFF | TRBJ1-1 | TRBV5-6
CASSYSGTGDTGELFF | TRBJ2-2 | TRBV6-2/TRBV6-3